Listed here are 30 T cell receptor beta chains from one sample, sequenced in a study of cytomegalovirus exposure and HLA in healthy donors. A multiplex PCR was run with 60 Vbeta primers and 13 Jbeta primers. Clones were sequenced by immunoSEQ multiplex PCR, and TCRdb holds only the in-frame ones, with some missing. There are about 94,000 clones in the sample; around 84% occur only once, and around a tenth lies in the top ten. Sequenced input: PBMCs. Receptor source: a human donor in good health.

This rearrangement joins TRBV28 to TRBJ2-2, with 14 positions matching TRBD2. Germline trimming cut 5 bases from V and 3 bases from J; bases unmatched to any gene: 8. The CDR3 is 18 residues long. The germline V gene encodes CDR1 MDHEN and CDR2 SYDVKM. CDR3 DNA sequence: TGTGCCAGCAGTCTCGGTCCGGGACTAGCGGGAGACACCGGGGAGCTGTTTTTT. It encodes CASSLGPGLAGDTGELFF.

As DNA, the CDR3 is TGTGCCAGCGGCGGGGTAGTGGGCTACACCTTC. Translation: CASGGVVGYTF. The chain joins TRBV6-6 to TRBJ1-2; D unclear. The V gene's germline CDR1 is MNHNY and CDR2 SVGAGI (reference sequence). Trimming pared 8 bases from V and 8 bases from J, leaving 12 bases between. CDR3 length: 11 residues.

This sequence joins TRBV5-1 and TRBJ1-2, with 11 nucleotides matching TRBD1. The CDR3 totals 16 residues. In germline, CDR1 is SGHRS, CDR2 YFSETQ. Trimming removed 4 bases from V and 4 bases from J; junction bases left unmatched: 9. The CDR3 sequence: CASSPWTGGAVYGYTF. The CDR3 DNA reads as TGCGCCAGCAGCCCTTGGACAGGGGGCGCCGTCTATGGCTACACCTTC.

The rearrangement uses TRBV7-9 and TRBJ2-5; D is unclear. The CDR3 is 12 residues long. CDR1 and CDR2 from the germline V gene are SEHNR and FQNEAQ (reference sequence). Trimming stripped 5 bases from V and 3 bases from J, with 7 bases between. This CDR3 is CASSPIEETQYF. The DNA of the CDR3 is TGTGCCAGCAGCCCAATAGAAGAGACCCAGTACTTC.

This sequence joins TRBV4-3 and TRBJ1-2; TRBD1 matches 9 bases. This CDR3 is 18 amino acids long. J lost 4 bases, V lost 1 base, and 13 bases had no gene match. Germline V gene sequence: CDR1 LGHNA, CDR2 YSLEER. The DNA for the CDR3 is TGCGCCAGCAGCCAAGGACTGACAGGGGGTTCGGTCCGCTATGGCTACACCTTC. Translation: CASSQGLTGGSVRYGYTF.

The DNA of the CDR3 is TGTGCTAGTGGTTTCCCCCCGGGCGAGCAGTACTTC. It yields the protein CASGFPPGEQYF. The genes are TRBV12-5 and TRBJ2-7, with unresolved D. This CDR3 has 12 residues. Trimming took 3 bases from V and 6 from J, leaving 9 bases between them. Germline values: CDR1 LGHNT, CDR2 FRNRAP.

J is TRBJ1-1 and V is TRBV28; the D is unclear. Germline values: CDR1 MDHEN, CDR2 SYDVKM. V shed 4 bases and J shed 0 bases, with 12 bases lying between them. CDR3 length equals 15 residues. For the CDR3, the DNA is TGTGCCAGCAGTTCCGTGGACTTACTGAACACTGAAGCTTTCTTT. This encodes CASSSVDLLNTEAFF.

V usage is TRBV7-2 and J usage is TRBJ2-7; D is possibly TRBD1 (5 bases). The germline gives CDR1 SGHTA, CDR2 FQGNSA. The ends were cut back, 4 bases at V and 2 bases at J, with 15 bases in the middle. The CDR3 extends over 15 amino acids. This CDR3 is CASSSGAGKAYEQYF. CDR3 DNA sequence: TGTGCCAGCAGCTCTGGGGCAGGGAAAGCCTACGAGCAGTACTTC.

This sequence joins TRBV27 and TRBJ2-5; 8 bases are shared with TRBD2. Trimming removed 0 bases from V and 0 bases from J; junction bases left unmatched: 9. CDR1 MNHEY and CDR2 SMNVEV come from the germline V gene (reference sequence). The CDR3 covers 18 residues. CDR3 sequence: CASSLSVAGGEYQETQYF. The CDR3 DNA is TGTGCCAGCAGTTTATCGGTCGCGGGGGGCGAGTACCAAGAGACCCAGTACTTC.

This chain uses TRBV4-1 with TRBJ1-5, with a possible D match to TRBD1 (6 bases). The V gene's germline CDR1 is MGHRA and CDR2 YSYEKL. The V end lost 0 bases, the J end lost 9 bases, and 12 bases lay between the germline ends. The CDR3 totals 14 residues. CDR3 sequence (DNA): TGCGCCAGCAGCCAAGAAGCCAGGGGCGGGCCCCAGCATTTT. Translating it yields CASSQEARGGPQHF.

The chain joins TRBV2 to TRBJ2-1; D ambiguous. V was cut by 6 bases and J by 4 bases, with 16 bases left in between. The CDR3 is made up of 15 amino acids. Germline values: CDR1 SNHLY, CDR2 FYNNEI. The CDR3 here is CASSAQTQSYNEQFF. The CDR3 nucleotides are TGTGCCAGCAGCGCCCAGACTCAGAGTTACAATGAGCAGTTCTTC.

On this clone itself: One junction end does not reproduce the germline sequence, and a read error may be involved. The gene calls are TRBV28 and TRBJ1-3; D not resolved. This CDR3 contains 11 residues. Germline V lookup: CDR1 MDHEN, CDR2 SYDVKM. The CDR3 DNA follows: TGCGTAGCGGGCTCTGGAAACACCATATATTTT. Translating it yields CVAGSGNTIYF.

This sequence joins TRBV5-1 and TRBJ1-4; D gene uncertain. V lost 3 bases to trimming and J lost 2 bases, with 20 bases between them. CDR3 length equals 18 residues. Germline-derived CDR1 and CDR2 are SGHRS and YFSETQ. CDR3 bases: TGCGCCAGCAGCTCCCACTCCGGTGAGGTGCTTACTAATGAAAAACTGTTTTTT. It yields the protein CASSSHSGEVLTNEKLFF. Full variable domain (rest looked up from reference TRBV5-1 and TRBJ1-4): KAGVTQTPRYLIKTRGQQVTLSCSPISGHRSVSWYQQTPGQGLQFLFEYFSETQRNKGNFPGRFSGRQFSNSRSEMNVSTLELGDSALYLCASSSHSGEVLTNEKLFFGSGTQLSVL.

This chain links TRBV15 with TRBJ2-1; maybe TRBD1 (6 bases). V was trimmed by 8 bases and J by 0 bases, leaving 20 bases between them. The CDR3 extends over 17 amino acids. From germline, CDR1 is LNHNV and CDR2 YYDKDF (reference sequence). The DNA for the CDR3 is TGTGCCACCGCTGGGACACTGGCTGGCAGCTCCTACAATGAGCAGTTCTTC. Residues: CATAGTLAGSSYNEQFF.

The rearrangement joins TRBV7-6 to TRBJ1-3; D is unclear. Germline V gives CDR1 SGHVS, CDR2 FNYEAQ. Trimming took 2 bases from V and 0 from J, leaving 11 bases between them. The CDR3 has 16 amino acids. CDR3 region: CASSLSSVASGNTIYF. CDR3 nucleotide sequence: TGTGCCAGCAGCTTAAGCTCGGTCGCCTCTGGAAACACCATATATTTT.

This chain uses TRBV19 with TRBJ1-1, with 7 bases lining up with TRBD1. The V gene's germline CDR1 is LNHDA and CDR2 SQIVND (reference sequence). The CDR3 length is 17 residues. The junction had 22 bases not matched to a gene; V was cut back by 7 bases and J by 8 bases. The CDR3 nucleotides read TGTGCCAGTACCAGACCGTTGACAGGGACGAGGCGGAACGAAGCTTTCTTT. Encoded protein: CASTRPLTGTRRNEAFF.

The rearrangement uses TRBV13 and TRBJ1-2, with no clear D. The CDR3 is made up of 15 amino acids. Germline lookup yields CDR1 PRHDT and CDR2 FYEKMQ (reference sequence). Deletions cut 2 bases from V and 4 bases from J, with 14 bases between. CDR3 loop: CASSLRGNSFYGYTF. As DNA, the CDR3 is TGTGCCAGCAGCTTACGAGGGAACTCTTTCTATGGCTACACCTTC.

This clone was observed a few times. This chain links TRBV14 with TRBJ2-3; D possibly corresponds to TRBD1 (6 bases). The CDR3 has 13 amino acids. Trimming removed 4 bases from V and 3 bases from J, with 8 bases in between. Per the germline V gene, CDR1 is SGHDN and CDR2 is FVKESK. The CDR3 reads CASSRDRTDTQYF. In DNA, the CDR3 is TGTGCCAGCAGCCGTGACAGGACAGATACGCAGTATTTT.

The gene calls are TRBV15 and TRBJ2-3, with 9 bases that match TRBD2. The germline gives CDR1 LNHNV, CDR2 YYDKDF (reference sequence). CDR3 length: 15 amino acids. J lost 1 base, V lost 4 bases, and 3 bases had no gene match. The CDR3 region is CATSTKRGGTDTQYF. The CDR3 DNA follows: TGTGCCACCAGCACAAAGCGGGGGGGCACAGATACGCAGTATTTT.

The rearrangement links TRBV5-6 to TRBJ1-1; D uncertain. This CDR3 region has 12 residues. Looked up from germline, CDR1 is SGHDT and CDR2 is YYEEEE. V was shortened by 4 bases and J by 10 bases, with 14 bases between the two germline ends. The CDR3 here is CASSLWRVSAFF. The CDR3 coding sequence is TGTGCCAGCAGCCTCTGGAGGGTGTCAGCTTTCTTT. Full variable domain (missing parts from reference TRBV5-6 and TRBJ1-1): DAGVTQSPTHLIKTRGQQVTLRCSPKSGHDTVSWYQQALGQGPQFIFQYYEEEERQRGNFPDRFSGHQFPNYSSELNVNALLLGDSALYLCASSLWRVSAFFGQGTRLTVV.

The chain has TRBV18 and TRBJ1-6; possibly TRBD1 for D (6 bases). The CDR3 is 16 amino acids. V was cut by 5 bases and J by 9 bases, with 20 bases left in between. CDR1 is KGHSH, CDR2 LQKENI, per germline. This chain's CDR3 is CASSSVLTGISSPLHF. The CDR3 DNA reads as TGTGCCAGCTCATCTGTTCTCACAGGGATAAGTTCACCCCTCCACTTT.

This rearrangement joins TRBV7-2 to TRBJ1-2, with 10 bases matching TRBD1. The CDR3 loop spans 16 amino acids. The trim removed 1 base at V and 8 bases at J, leaving 10 bases unmatched. Germline CDR1 and CDR2: SGHTA and FQGNSA. The CDR3 loop reads CASSLVRGGDRGGYTF. The CDR3 region has the DNA TGTGCCAGCAGCTTAGTCCGGGGTGGGGACAGGGGCGGCTACACCTTC.

V and J are TRBV5-1 and TRBJ1-6; D gene ambiguous. V was pared by 2 bases and J by 5 bases, with 11 bases between. Germline CDR1 reads SGHRS; CDR2 reads YFSETQ. CDR3 length equals 15 residues. This chain's CDR3 is CASSFRDVDNSPLHF. In DNA form, the CDR3 reads TGCGCCAGCAGCTTTCGGGATGTGGATAATTCACCCCTCCACTTT.

J is TRBJ1-4 and V is TRBV7-9; D is uncertain. Germline loops: CDR1 SEHNR, CDR2 FQNEAQ (reference sequence). Trimming pared 7 bases from V and 5 bases from J, leaving 5 bases between. The CDR3 extends over 11 amino acids. The CDR3 coding sequence is TGTGCCAGCACCCTCAATGAAAAACTGTTTTTT. This codes for CASTLNEKLFF.

The chain is built from TRBV18 and TRBJ2-7, with unresolved D. V lost 3 bases, J lost 5 bases, and 11 bases lay in between. CDR3 length: 13 residues. CDR1 is KGHSH and CDR2 is LQKENI in the germline V gene. Here the CDR3 reads CASSPPDSNEQYF. The CDR3 nucleotides are TGTGCCAGCTCACCCCCCGACTCGAACGAGCAGTACTTC.

The chain links TRBV28 to TRBJ2-2; maybe TRBD2 (5 bases). The CDR3 is 14 amino acids. Germline V lookup: CDR1 MDHEN, CDR2 SYDVKM. V was pared by 5 bases and J by 7 bases, with 14 bases between. DNA of the CDR3: TGTGCCAGCAGTATAACGGGGTTTGGCGGGGAGCTGTTTTTT. As protein: CASSITGFGGELFF.

The chain recombines TRBV6-1 with TRBJ2-3, with D possibly TRBD2 on 6 matching bases. The CDR3 consists of 13 residues. The germline V gene has CDR1 MNHNS and CDR2 SASEGT. V dropped 4 bases and J dropped 5 bases, with 10 bases sitting between them. The CDR3: CASSAGGQDTQYF. In DNA form, the CDR3 reads TGTGCCAGCAGTGCAGGAGGGCAAGATACGCAGTATTTT.

The rearrangement joins TRBV19 to TRBJ2-4, with 8 positions matching TRBD1. This CDR3 spans 14 amino acids. Germline values: CDR1 LNHDA, CDR2 SQIVND (reference sequence). With 5 bases clipped from V and 3 bases from J, the junction kept 3 bases outside the gene matches. CDR3 nucleotide sequence: TGTGCCAGTAGTTTGGGACAGGACAAAAACATTCAGTACTTC. Protein product: CASSLGQDKNIQYF.

This chain uses TRBV4-3 with TRBJ2-7; 12 bases are a match to TRBD2. The CDR3 is made up of 17 amino acids. Trimming removed 0 bases from V and 6 bases from J; junction bases left unmatched: 9. Germline loops: CDR1 LGHNA, CDR2 YSLEER. This chain's CDR3 is CASSQELAGGGLGEQYF. The DNA for the CDR3 is TGCGCCAGCAGCCAAGAACTAGCGGGAGGAGGCTTGGGCGAGCAGTACTTC.

The V and J genes are TRBV11-2 and TRBJ1-4; possibly TRBD1 for D (5 bases). The germline CDR1 and CDR2 sequences are SGHAT and FQNNGV. This CDR3 is 15 amino acids long. Trimming left V 2 bases short and J 1 base short, with 8 bases between. DNA of the CDR3: TGTGCCAGCAGCTTAAGCCAGGGAACTAATGAAAAACTGTTTTTT. Its translation: CASSLSQGTNEKLFF.